This TCR beta chain was recovered during a study of blood T cells in healthy people across ages. Study findings and constraints: Aged donors had fewer naive CD4+ cells and lower diversity than long-lived donors.

Comment on this clonotype: Its cognate antigen is unknown.

V was clipped by 4 bases and J by 4 bases, with 20 bases between them. The CDR3 covers 16 residues. Germline CDR1 is SGDLS and CDR2 is YYNGEE. It was with a sample-barcoded 5' primer and a J-beta primer mix that a second PCR of about 6 to 12 cycles was run. Each CDR3 protein gets one entry after TCRdb re-called the 5' RACE reads with MiXCR. Altogether 1,800,000 or so distinct CDR3 sequences are present, roughly 43% being singletons, with the ten largest covering approximately 22%. This chain joins TRBV9 and TRBJ1-2; tentatively, D is TRBD1 (6 bases). This clonotype was obtained from a human donor in good health. The sample comprised blood. The CDR3 protein is CASSPTTGKIGYGYTF. Written as DNA, the CDR3 is TGTGCCAGCAGCCCTACCACAGGGAAAATCGGCTATGGCTACACCTTC.